The TCR beta chain under discussion was sequenced for a study of cytomegalovirus exposure and HLA in healthy donors. Study-level findings and limits: In terms of immune exposure information, only CMV serostatus was available. Versus the approximately 700-donor mean, an Asian-associated ancestry cluster reportedly showed fewer N-insertions in a later analysis.

PCR amplification relied on 60 Vbeta primers (plus 13 Jbeta primers). Libraries were prepared by immunoSEQ multiplex PCR; TCRdb keeps only in-frame clonotypes and omits some of them. The sample carries around 140,000 clones, 77% recorded once. A word on this clone: Its antigen is not identified.

The CDR3 is 14 amino acids. Germline V CDR1 and CDR2: MNHNS, SASEGT. V lost 8 bases, J lost 2 bases, and 8 bases stayed unmatched. The sequence came from a woman aged 55-69 years in good health and CMV-seronegative. The sequenced material came from PBMCs. The V gene is TRBV6-1, the J gene TRBJ2-7, with TRBD2 matching over 8 bases. The CDR3 protein is CASGTRTAPYEQYF. CDR3 coding DNA: TGTGCCAGCGGGACTAGGACGGCCCCCTACGAGCAGTACTTC.